This record concerns one T cell receptor beta chain sequence. V lost 4 bases and J lost 6, with 13 bases in between. CDR1 and CDR2 from the germline V gene are MRHNA and SNTAGT. CDR3 size: 13 residues. This specimen comes from a study of neoadjuvant anti-PD-1 for oral cavity cancer. Generated by immunoSEQ multiplex PCR, the TCRdb table keeps only in-frame clones and is missing some. The sample contains approximately 13,000 clones, 60% to 75% of which appear only once. This sequence originates from a person between 35 and 79 years old with oral cavity squamous cell carcinoma. The chain couples TRBV6-4 to TRBJ2-7; TRBD1 is a possible D gene (7 bases). The sample was PBMCs, taken before nivolumab (anti-PD-1) treatment. CDR3 residues: CASSAPGGGEQYF. The CDR3 nucleotides are TGTGCCAGCAGTGCTCCAGGGGGAGGCGAGCAGTACTTC.